This T cell receptor beta chain was retrieved from a study of response to subunit inactivated influenza vaccine. TCRdb reanalysed the RT-PCR reads using MiXCR and keeps one entry per CDR3 protein. This table holds hundreds of thousands of distinct CDR3 sequences, around 10% found once. From germline, CDR1 is SGHNT and CDR2 YYREEE (reference sequence). The ends were cut back, 4 bases at V and 4 bases at J, with 14 bases in the middle. This CDR3 comprises 15 residues. This sample was shared with a second study, whose subject was T cells expressing NK-cell markers. That source reports: It was by 5'RACE template switching with UMIs that TCR beta cDNA was made.

The material sequenced was PBMCs from blood, taken on the day of vaccination. This sequence was found in a middle-aged man who received an inactivated influenza vaccine. This chain joins TRBV5-4 and TRBJ2-2, with D uncertain. The CDR3 region is CASSQNPWSTGELFF. Written as DNA, the CDR3 is TGTGCCAGCAGCCAAAACCCCTGGAGCACCGGGGAGCTGTTTTTT.